This T cell receptor beta chain derives from a study of T cell clonality in common variable immunodeficiency. Points from the study as a whole: In common variable immunodeficiency, TCR beta chains reportedly carried fewer deletions and N-nucleotide insertions.

There are 14 residues in the CDR3. Trimming pared 5 bases from V and 6 bases from J, leaving 16 bases between. Per the germline V gene, CDR1 is SGHTA and CDR2 is FQGNSA. The assay was immunoSEQ multiplex PCR, and TCRdb's table has in-frame clones only and misses some. Captured here are around 30,000 clones, none seen once; the top ten comprise 25% to 30%. The sample holds a few counts of this clone. Its antigen is as yet unknown. The read terminates 3 residues before the CDR3 end, so the remaining end is supplied by the germline J gene. The sequencing input was peripheral blood mononuclear cells. The source is a human donor with common variable immunodeficiency. V and J are TRBV7-2 and TRBJ1-1; D is possibly TRBD1 (5 bases). The covered CDR3 bases are TGTGCCAGCAGCCCCCAGGGCTCGGACGCTGAA. This codes for CASSPQGSDAE. The complete CDR3 sequence is CASSPQGSDAEAFF. Filled out from reference TRBV7-2 and TRBJ1-1, the complete variable domain reads GAGVSQSPSNKVTEKGKDVELRCDPISGHTALYWYRQSLGQGLEFLIYFQGNSAPDKSGLPSDRFSAERTGGSVSTLTIQRTQQEDSAVYLCASSPQGSDAEAFFGQGTRLTVV.